Below are 25 T cell receptor beta chains sequenced from a single sample in a study of blood T cells in healthy people across ages. Combining a sample-barcoded 5' primer with a J-beta primer mix, a second PCR ran for roughly 7 to 12 cycles. One entry per CDR3 protein, called by TCRdb with MiXCR from the 5' RACE reads. The sample yields about 1,400,000 distinct CDR3 sequences, approximately 40% seen once. Input material: blood. These receptors were collected from a woman younger than 35 in good health.

This clonotype was observed a handful of times. The V gene is TRBV21-1, the J gene TRBJ2-4; whether TRBD1, the table's D call, matches the DNA was not checked. TRBV21-1 is a pseudogene locus. The CDR3 loop spans 14 amino acids. The CDR3 DNA reads TGTGCCAACTGCCCGACCGCGGACAAAAGTGTGCAGTACTTC. Translating it yields CANCPTADKSVQYF.

The chain links TRBV18 to TRBJ1-3; D not resolved. V was clipped by 6 bases and J by 0 bases, with 9 bases between them. Germline V CDR1 and CDR2: KGHSH, LQKENI. The CDR3 has 14 amino acids. The CDR3 nucleotides read TGTGCCAGCTCCGCGGAGGGCTCTGGAAACACCATATATTTT. Protein product: CASSAEGSGNTIYF.

The chain combines TRBV6-6 with TRBJ2-1; no clear D. The length of the CDR3 is 17 residues. The germline V gene encodes CDR1 MNHNY and CDR2 SVGAGI (reference sequence). V lost 5 bases and J lost 0, with 17 bases in between. The CDR3 region has the DNA TGTGCCAGCAGTCAACACTCACGTCCCCTCTCCTACAATGAGCAGTTCTTC. This encodes CASSQHSRPLSYNEQFF.

This chain uses TRBV29-1 with TRBJ2-5; tentatively, D is TRBD2 (5 bases). The better agreement between TRBJ2-7 and the DNA end casts doubt on the J call. Per germline, CDR1 SQVTM and CDR2 ANQGSEA. This CDR3 comprises 11 residues. The CDR3: CSVVHRGEQYF. Written as DNA, the CDR3 is TGCAGCGTTGTTCACCGGGGCGAGCAGTACTTC.

In this sample, this clonotype turned up many times. The chain employs TRBV27 and TRBJ2-3, with 7 bases lining up with TRBD2. Germline V gene lookup returns CDR1 MNHEY and CDR2 SMNVEV (reference sequence). CDR3 length equals 13 residues. The ends lost 7 bases at V and 1 base at J; junction bases unmatched: 2. This chain's CDR3 is CASNLAGTDTQYF. DNA for the CDR3: TGTGCCAGCAATCTAGCGGGCACAGATACGCAGTATTTT.

This chain links TRBV29-1 with TRBJ2-1; D perhaps matches TRBD1 (6 bases). V dropped 5 bases and J dropped 6 bases, with 17 bases sitting between them. CDR1 SQVTM and CDR2 ANQGSEA come from the germline V gene. This CDR3 region has 14 residues. The CDR3 sequence: CSVNAVVGGNEQFF. CDR3 in DNA: TGCAGCGTTAACGCTGTAGTAGGGGGCAATGAGCAGTTCTTC.

The chain recombines TRBV10-3 with TRBJ2-1; a possible D gene is TRBD2 (6 bases). Per the germline V gene, CDR1 is ENHRY and CDR2 is SYGVKD. CDR3 length equals 17 residues. Trimming removed 6 bases at V and 7 bases at J, with 25 bases between. The CDR3 is CAISAYLAGSRTNEQFF. The CDR3 nucleotides are TGTGCCATCAGCGCTTACCTGGCGGGATCTCGCACGAATGAGCAGTTCTTC.

This clonotype was found a few times. The chain has TRBV20-1 and TRBJ2-5; 10 bases are shared with TRBD2. The germline CDR1 and CDR2 sequences are DFQATT and SNEGSKA (reference sequence). After removal of 6 bases from V and 5 bases from J, the junction contained 12 bases not matched to a gene. The CDR3 loop spans 15 amino acids. DNA for the CDR3: TGCAGTGCACCACTACAGCGGGGGGGCGGTGAGACCCAGTACTTC. Protein: CSAPLQRGGGETQYF.

In its sample, this clonotype was seen a few times. The chain joins TRBV24-1 to TRBJ1-2; D possibly corresponds to TRBD1 (6 bases). The V end was cut by 4 bases, the J end by 0 bases, with 14 bases between. The germline V gene has CDR1 KGHDR and CDR2 SFDVKD. CDR3 size: 16 residues. The CDR3 bases are TGTGCCACCAGTGACCGAGGACAGCCAACTAACTATGGCTACACCTTC. This translates into CATSDRGQPTNYGYTF.

The chain is built from TRBV7-9 and TRBJ2-1; 8 bases agree with TRBD2. The J segment lost 0 bases and the V segment lost 5 bases, leaving 9 bases of the junction unmatched. Germline CDR1 SEHNR, CDR2 FQNEAQ (reference sequence). This CDR3 comprises 17 residues. The CDR3: CASSRRGGSGSYNEQFF. DNA of the CDR3: TGTGCCAGCAGCCGACGGGGGGGTAGCGGCTCCTACAATGAGCAGTTCTTC.

In DNA form, the CDR3 reads TGCAGTGCTCGGGACAGGGTAACCAAAAACATTCAGTACTTC. Translation gives CSARDRVTKNIQYF. The chain links TRBV20-1 to TRBJ2-4; 9 bases are a match to TRBD1. V was pared by 5 bases and J by 2 bases, with 4 bases of the junction left unmatched. Germline lookup yields CDR1 DFQATT and CDR2 SNEGSKA (reference sequence). This CDR3 is built from 14 residues.

This chain connects TRBV20-1 to TRBJ2-6; D is undetermined. The germline gives CDR1 DFQATT, CDR2 SNEGSKA (reference sequence). This CDR3 spans 14 amino acids. V lost 5 bases and J 0 bases, leaving 8 bases between the germline ends. The CDR3 DNA sequence: TGCAGTGCTTCCAAAAACTCTGGGGCCAACGTCCTGACTTTC. It yields the protein CSASKNSGANVLTF.

This clonotype was seen only a few times. The CDR3, as DNA: TGTGCCAGCGTCCAGAGCCCCACCTCCCGGTATTTT. Residues: CASVQSPTSRYF. The chain carries TRBV7-9 and TRBJ2-3, with D unresolved. CDR3 length equals 12 residues. Trimming left V 8 bases short and J 14 bases short, with 20 bases between. Germline V gene sequence: CDR1 SEHNR, CDR2 FQNEAQ (reference sequence). Filled out from reference TRBV7-9 and TRBJ2-3, the complete variable domain reads DTGVSQNPRHKITKRGQNVTFRCDPISEHNRLYWYRQTLGQGPEFLTYFQNEAQLEKSRLLSDRFSAERPKGSFSTLEIQRTEQGDSAMYLCASVQSPTSRYFGPGTRLTVL.

This clonotype was observed many times. The V gene is TRBV29-1, the J gene TRBJ2-3; tentative D call: TRBD2 (5 bases). This CDR3 spans 12 amino acids. Germline V gives CDR1 SQVTM, CDR2 ANQGSEA. V dropped 4 bases and J dropped 6 bases, with 11 bases sitting between them. For the CDR3, the DNA is TGCAGCGTTGTCCGCGGGTCGGATACGCAGTATTTT. This encodes CSVVRGSDTQYF.

This clonotype has only a few counts. V and J are TRBV3-1 and TRBJ2-3; 7 bases are a match to TRBD2. This CDR3 is built from 15 residues. V was pared by 4 bases and J by 1 base, with 5 bases of the junction left unmatched. Germline V gives CDR1 LGHDT, CDR2 YNNKEL (reference sequence). CDR3: CASSPWGGRTDTQYF. The CDR3 DNA sequence: TGTGCCAGCAGCCCCTGGGGGGGTCGCACAGATACGCAGTATTTT.

A note on this clonotype: A much larger clone sits a single nucleotide away, making a read error possible. V and J are TRBV10-3 and TRBJ1-2; D uncertain. V was pared by 1 base and J by 4 bases, with 7 bases between. The CDR3 has 13 amino acids. Germline CDR1 ENHRY, CDR2 SYGVKD. The CDR3 is CAISELLGYGYTF. The DNA for the CDR3 is TGTGCCATCAGTGAGTTGCTGGGCTATGGCTACACCTTC.

The chain has TRBV4-2 and TRBJ2-1; D perhaps matches TRBD1 (6 bases). TRBJ2-7 matches the DNA end more closely, so the J call is doubtful. Germline V gene lookup returns CDR1 LGHNA and CDR2 YNFKEQ. The length of the CDR3 is 17 residues. The CDR3 spells CASSQDQGGSSYNEQYF. The CDR3 DNA reads TGTGCCAGCAGCCAAGACCAAGGGGGTAGCTCCTACAATGAGCAGTACTTC.

This clonotype was observed a few times. J is TRBJ2-5 and V is TRBV15; D gene unclear. The CDR3 loop spans 12 amino acids. Germline V gene sequence: CDR1 LNHNV, CDR2 YYDKDF (reference sequence). V was clipped by 2 bases and J by 9 bases, with 10 bases between them. The CDR3 region has the DNA TGTGCCACCAGCAGACAGCCTTCGGCCCAGTACTTC. It is translated as CATSRQPSAQYF.

This clonotype was recorded only once. V usage is TRBV30 and J usage is TRBJ2-7; D gene ambiguous. The V end lost 4 bases, the J end lost 5 bases, and 12 bases lay between the germline ends. Looked up from germline, CDR1 is GTSNPN and CDR2 is SVGIG (reference sequence). This CDR3 is 12 amino acids long. The CDR3, as DNA: TGTGCCTGGACTCCTGGCCTCCACGAGCAGTACTTC. It translates to CAWTPGLHEQYF.

The rearrangement links TRBV6-1 to TRBJ1-1, with a weak D call TRBD1 (6 bases). This CDR3 comprises 15 residues. Looked up from germline, CDR1 is MNHNS and CDR2 is SASEGT. V dropped 5 bases and J dropped 0 bases, with 13 bases sitting between them. In DNA, the CDR3 is TGTGCCAGCAGTTTCCTCAGGGGAATGAACACTGAAGCTTTCTTT. Its protein is CASSFLRGMNTEAFF.

This clonotype was seen more than once but under ten times. The gene calls are TRBV10-3 and TRBJ2-7; 11 bases agree with TRBD2. Unmatched junction bases numbered 4, after V lost 1 base and J lost 2 bases. The CDR3 extends over 16 amino acids. Germline-derived CDR1 and CDR2 are ENHRY and SYGVKD. In DNA, the CDR3 is TGTGCCATCAGTGAGTTGCTGGGACTAGCGGCCTACGAGCAGTACTTC. Translated: CAISELLGLAAYEQYF.

The chain carries TRBV2 and TRBJ2-1; 7 nucleotides match TRBD2. Germline CDR1 is SNHLY and CDR2 is FYNNEI. Trimming removed 7 bases from V and 7 bases from J; junction bases left unmatched: 7. The CDR3 sequence is 13 residues long. DNA of the CDR3: TGTGCCAGCATCCGGGAGGTTGGGAATGAGCAGTTCTTC. This gives the protein CASIREVGNEQFF.

The J gene is TRBJ2-5, the V gene TRBV20-1; D is perhaps TRBD1 (5 bases). The DNA end is a closer match to TRBJ2-7, so the J assignment may be wrong. The CDR3 consists of 13 residues. CDR1 is DFQATT, CDR2 SNEGSKA, per germline (reference sequence). The CDR3 sequence: CSAALQGVDEQYF. CDR3 in DNA: TGCAGTGCGGCCCTACAAGGGGTTGACGAGCAGTACTTC.

The chain recombines TRBV12-3 or TRBV12-4 with TRBJ1-2, with TRBD1 as a possible D gene (5 bases). The CDR3 has 11 amino acids. The V gene lost 4 bases and the J gene lost 8 bases, with 8 bases spanning the gap. CDR3: CASSYGDGYTF. The DNA of the CDR3 is TGTGCCAGCAGTTATGGGGACGGCTACACCTTC.

Only a few counts were recorded for this clonotype. The chain carries TRBV6-5 and TRBJ2-7, with TRBD1 as a possible D gene (6 bases). The CDR3 contains 13 residues. Per the germline V gene, CDR1 is MNHEY and CDR2 is SVGAGI. Trimming removed 5 bases from V and 4 bases from J, with 12 bases in between. The chain's CDR3 is CASSTGRGYEQYF. For the CDR3, the DNA is TGTGCCAGCAGTACCGGAAGGGGGTACGAGCAGTACTTC.